This TCR beta chain was documented in a study of a mutant IDH1 vaccine in newly diagnosed glioma. Study as a whole: Radiotherapy, temozolomide, or both had been given previously, and both were given to most.

Using immunoSEQ multiplex PCR, the repertoire was profiled, and TCRdb retains in-frame clones only, with some absent. The sample shows 60,000 to 100,000 clones, approximately 85% of them seen only once. CDR1 is SGDLS, CDR2 YYNGEE, per germline. The CDR3 sequence is 13 residues long. The V and J ends lost 1 base and 0 bases respectively, with 4 bases between them. As to time point: week 23, last vaccination. With topical imiquimod, each dose of the vaccine consisted of 300 ug of mutant IDH1 20-mer peptide. There were new WHO grade 3 or 4 astrocytomas in the donors, and these were IDH1-mutant and ATRX-lost. Study results and limitations: Pseudoprogression apparently tracked independently of changes in top peripheral T cell clonotypes. A vaccine-induced immune response developed in roughly 93% of the patients.

Turning to this clone: The antigen remains undetermined.

The sample was PBMCs, taken from a glioma patient whose treatment included an IDH1 peptide vaccine. V usage is TRBV9 and J usage is TRBJ2-5; D is unclear. The clonotype originates from a woman aged 45-65 years with glioma. Here the CDR3 DNA reads TGTGCCAGCAGCGTATCCGACCAAGAGACCCAGTACTTC. It is translated as CASSVSDQETQYF.